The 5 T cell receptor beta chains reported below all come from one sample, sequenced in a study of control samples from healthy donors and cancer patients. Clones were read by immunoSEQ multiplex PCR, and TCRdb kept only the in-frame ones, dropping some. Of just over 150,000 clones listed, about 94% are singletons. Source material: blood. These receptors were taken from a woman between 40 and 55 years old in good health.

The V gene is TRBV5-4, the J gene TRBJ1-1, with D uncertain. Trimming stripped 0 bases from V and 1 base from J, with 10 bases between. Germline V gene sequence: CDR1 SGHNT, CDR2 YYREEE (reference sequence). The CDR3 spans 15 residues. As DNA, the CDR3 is TGTGCCAGCAGCTTGGCCTTGGCAGGGAACACTGAAGCTTTCTTT. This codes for CASSLALAGNTEAFF.

CDR3 sequence reads: CASSEHGFGEQYF. The CDR3 nucleotides read TGCGCCAGCAGTGAGCATGGTTTTGGCGAGCAGTACTTC. This chain links TRBV10-1 with TRBJ2-7; D not resolved. The CDR3 sequence is 13 residues long. Per the germline V gene, CDR1 is WNHNN and CDR2 is SYGVQD (reference sequence). V lost 2 bases, J lost 6 bases, and 11 bases lay in between.

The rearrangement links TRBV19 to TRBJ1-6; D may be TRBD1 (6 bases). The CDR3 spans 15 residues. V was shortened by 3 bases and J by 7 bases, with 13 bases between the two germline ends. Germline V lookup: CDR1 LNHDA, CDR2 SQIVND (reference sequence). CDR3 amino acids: CASSMARQDNSPLHF. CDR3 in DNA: TGTGCCAGTAGTATGGCCCGACAGGACAATTCACCCCTCCACTTT.

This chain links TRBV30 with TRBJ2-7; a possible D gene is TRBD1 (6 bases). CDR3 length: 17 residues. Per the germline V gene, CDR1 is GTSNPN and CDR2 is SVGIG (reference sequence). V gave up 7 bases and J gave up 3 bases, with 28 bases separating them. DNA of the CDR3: TGTGCCTTCGAAGGGGGTCCCCGGACTCGCAGGAACTACGAGCAGTACTTC. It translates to CAFEGGPRTRRNYEQYF.

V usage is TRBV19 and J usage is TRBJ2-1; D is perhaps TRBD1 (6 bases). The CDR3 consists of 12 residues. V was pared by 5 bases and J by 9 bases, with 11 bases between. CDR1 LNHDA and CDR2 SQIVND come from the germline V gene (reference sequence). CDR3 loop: CASSQGISEQFF. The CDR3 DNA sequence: TGTGCCAGTAGTCAGGGGATTAGTGAGCAGTTCTTC.